The T cell receptor beta chain described here comes from a study of blood T cell repertoires in COVID-19. Study at large: From T cells, B-cell-depleted T cells, or PBMCs came the material, which was cDNA or gDNA.

Authors' analysis steps: Nucleated cell number was recorded as an estimate derived from reference gene primer amplification. Clones were sequenced by immunoSEQ multiplex PCR, and TCRdb holds only the in-frame ones, with some missing. V, J and clone size are those of that table, while D and trimming were read from the DNA. In the table there are 160,000 or so clones, less than 85% of which are singletons. The Seattle patients, enrolled during active infection, were followed longitudinally. This TCR was sampled from a woman aged 55 to 70 with COVID-19, enrolled during active disease. Sequencing input: peripheral blood.

The CDR3 spells CASSLGQVRNSPLHF. The CDR3, as DNA: TGTGCCAGCAGTTTGGGACAGGTGAGGAATTCACCCCTCCACTTT. The V call is TRBV6-6, the J call TRBJ1-6; the match to TRBD1 covers 8 bases. CDR1 is MNHNY, CDR2 SVGAGI, per germline (reference sequence). V trimming: 4 bases; J trimming: 7 bases; junction bases outside the gene matches: 6. The CDR3 extends over 15 amino acids.